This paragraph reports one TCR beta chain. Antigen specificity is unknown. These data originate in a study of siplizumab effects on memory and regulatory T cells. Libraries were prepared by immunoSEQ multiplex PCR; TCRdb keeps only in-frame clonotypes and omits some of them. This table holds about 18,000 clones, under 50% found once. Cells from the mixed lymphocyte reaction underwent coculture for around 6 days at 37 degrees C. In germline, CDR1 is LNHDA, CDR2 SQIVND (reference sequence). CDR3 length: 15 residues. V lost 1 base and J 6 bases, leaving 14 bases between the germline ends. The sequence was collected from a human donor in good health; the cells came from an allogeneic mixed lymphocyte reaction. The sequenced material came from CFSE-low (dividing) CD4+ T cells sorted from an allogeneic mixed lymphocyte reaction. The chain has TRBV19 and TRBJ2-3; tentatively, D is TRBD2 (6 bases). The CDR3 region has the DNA TGTGCCAGTAGTATAGGGAGGGTTGGGTCCGATACGCAGTATTTT. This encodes CASSIGRVGSDTQYF.